This T cell receptor (beta chain) is from a study of blood T cell repertoires in COVID-19. Study-wide context: In each case, the material was cDNA or gDNA derived from T cells, B-cell-depleted T cells, or PBMCs.

The CDR3 is 15 amino acids. V lost 2 bases to trimming and J lost 0 bases; unmatched junction nucleotides: 3. Germline assignment: CDR1 LNHDA and CDR2 SQIVND (reference sequence). Study processing details: Quantification of nucleated cells was approximated via reference gene primer amplification. The repertoire was sequenced with immunoSEQ multiplex PCR; TCRdb's copy has only in-frame clones and lacks some. That table furnishes V, J and clone size, whereas the DNA furnished D and trimming. The sample contains more than 9,000 clones, roughly four fifths of which appear only once. The chain employs TRBV19 and TRBJ2-7; 8 positions agree with TRBD1. The source is an older woman with acute or convalescent COVID-19. Sequenced input: peripheral blood. The CDR3 bases are TGTGCCAGTAGTATACAGGGGGCGTTCTCCTACGAGCAGTACTTC. Encoded protein: CASSIQGAFSYEQYF.